The rows below give T cell receptor beta chains drawn from one sample of a study of shared clonotypes between healthy human individuals. TCRdb's copy holds only in-frame clones and misses some; the assay was immunoSEQ multiplex PCR. This sample carries around 320,000 clones, more than 75% of them seen once, and the ten largest clones take 15% to 20%. Sequencing was carried out using memory CD8+ T cells sorted from blood. The receptors shown here come from a man between 18 and 29 years old in good health. Both conserved end residues are part of each CDR3.

v_call,cdr3_aa
TRBV11-2,CASSTFEGDRAYEQYF
TRBV27,CASSSGLNEQFF
TRBV7-6,CASSLGRMGGQGTTNEKLFF
TRBV28,CASSFPKLAGYEQFF
TRBV7-9,CASSLVIGETQYF
TRBV27,CASSSVAPGQGVVNEQFF
TRBV5-6,CASSLDSYNEQFF
TRBV5-1,CASSLRTLSYGEQYF
TRBV7-2,CASSLALDYYNEQFF
TRBV10-3,CAISETFTSGYNEQFF
TRBV5-1,CASSLTKTSGSPYEQYF
TRBV2,CASSEVTPIEQYF
TRBV28,CASTRAGEQYF
TRBV6-6,CASSPDSHNEQFF
TRBV5-6,CASSLGTSGLYF
TRBV7-9,CASSPPIRDTEAFF